The source of this T cell receptor (beta chain) is a study of CD8 T cells in ankylosing spondylitis. Study observations and caveats: Clones linked with disease were CD8+ and fairly uncommon in the peripheral blood.

This clonotype was seen many times. Its antigen is not identified. With molecular barcodes, quantitative 5'-RACE was used to make the TCR beta libraries. One entry per CDR3 protein results from TCRdb running MiXCR on the 5' RACE reads. The sample shows 100,000 to 150,000 distinct CDR3 sequences, 6.5% to 9% of them seen only once. Germline V lookup: CDR1 SQVTM, CDR2 ANQGSEA. V lost 1 base and J 4 bases, leaving 17 bases between the germline ends. This CDR3 comprises 15 residues. V is TRBV29-1 and J is TRBJ2-7, with a possible D match to TRBD1 (5 bases). This TCR was sampled from a male donor with ankylosing spondylitis or in good health (not recorded which). The specimen was blood, either unsorted or a sorted T cell fraction (not recorded which). This CDR3 reads CSVEAGVGLSYEQYF. CDR3 nucleotide sequence: TGCAGCGTTGAAGCTGGGGTGGGGCTCTCGTACGAGCAGTACTTC.